Below, 6 T cell receptor beta chains from the same sample are listed, as sequenced in a study of T cell responses to AZD1222 COVID-19 vaccine. Data came from immunoSEQ multiplex PCR; TCRdb stores just in-frame clones and leaves some out. The sample has around 130,000 clones, about 94% seen once. The material was peripheral blood, obtained on day 0 of AZD1222 vaccination. Receptors originate from an adult in good health.

The chain couples TRBV25-1 to TRBJ2-1; TRBD1 might be the D (6 bases). The CDR3 is 13 amino acids. V lost 3 bases and J 9 bases, leaving 12 bases between the germline ends. Germline loops: CDR1 MGHDK, CDR2 SYGVNS. CDR3 bases: TGTGCCAGCAGTGAGTACAGGGTAAGTGAGCAGTTCTTC. Translating gives CASSEYRVSEQFF. The full variable domain, with the rest looked up from reference TRBV25-1 and TRBJ2-1, is EADIYQTPRYLVIGTGKKITLECSQTMGHDKMYWYQQDPGMELHLIHYSYGVNSTEKGDLSSESTVSRIRTEHFPLTLESARPSHTSQYLCASSEYRVSEQFFGPGTRLTVL.

The V gene is TRBV9, the J gene TRBJ2-2; D is uncertain. Trimming shortened V by 4 bases and J by 8 bases, and 21 bases separated the two germline ends. This CDR3 has 16 residues. Per the germline V gene, CDR1 is SGDLS and CDR2 is YYNGEE. The CDR3 loop is CASSPPGPTLSGELFF. DNA for the CDR3: TGTGCCAGCAGCCCACCAGGACCCACCCTGTCGGGGGAGCTGTTTTTT.

The chain couples TRBV21-1 to TRBJ2-1; TRBD2 reflects the table's D call only, with no check against the DNA. TRBV21-1 is reported as a pseudogene. There are 19 residues in the CDR3. In DNA form, the CDR3 reads TGTGCCAGCAGCAAAGGGGGACTAGCGGGTAAAGGGACCTACAATGAGCAGTTCTTC. Translating gives CASSKGGLAGKGTYNEQFF.

The V and J genes are TRBV7-9 and TRBJ1-5, with 8 positions matching TRBD1. Germline CDR1 SEHNR, CDR2 FQNEAQ (reference sequence). This CDR3 comprises 14 residues. V dropped 3 bases and J dropped 6; count of bases not matched to a gene: 4. The CDR3 DNA is TGTGCCAGCAGCTTCGGACAGGGCGTTCAGCCCCAGCATTTT. Residues: CASSFGQGVQPQHF.

The V and J genes are TRBV18 and TRBJ1-4; D possibly corresponds to TRBD1 (5 bases). V was cut by 6 bases and J by 5 bases, with 10 bases left in between. The CDR3 is made up of 13 amino acids. CDR1 is KGHSH and CDR2 is LQKENI in the germline V gene. The CDR3 coding sequence is TGTGCCAGCTCTCTGAGACAGAATGAAAAACTGTTTTTT. Its protein product is CASSLRQNEKLFF.

The gene calls are TRBV18 and TRBJ2-1; no definite D call. Deletions cut 3 bases from V and 0 bases from J, with 9 bases between. The CDR3 runs to 15 residues. From germline, CDR1 is KGHSH and CDR2 LQKENI. Here the CDR3 DNA reads TGTGCCAGCTCACCCGGATCGATCTCCTACAATGAGCAGTTCTTC. It encodes CASSPGSISYNEQFF.